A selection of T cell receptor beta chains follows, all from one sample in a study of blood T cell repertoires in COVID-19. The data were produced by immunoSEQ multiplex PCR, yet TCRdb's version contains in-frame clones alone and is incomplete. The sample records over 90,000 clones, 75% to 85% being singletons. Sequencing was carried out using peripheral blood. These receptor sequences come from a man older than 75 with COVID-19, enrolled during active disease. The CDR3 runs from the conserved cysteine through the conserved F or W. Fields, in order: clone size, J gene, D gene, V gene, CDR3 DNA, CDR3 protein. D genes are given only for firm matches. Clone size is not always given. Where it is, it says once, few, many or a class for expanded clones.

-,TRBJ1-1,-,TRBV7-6,TGTGCCAGCAGATATACGGCGGACACTGAAGCTTTCTTT,CASRYTADTEAFF
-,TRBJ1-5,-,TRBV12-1,TGTGCCAGCGGACAAGCATGCAGGGATGGTGGCAATCAGCCCCAGCATTTT,CASGQACRDGGNQPQHF
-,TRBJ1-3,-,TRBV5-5,TGTGCCAGCAGCTGGACGCCTAGGGGCTCTGGAAACACCATATATTTT,CASSWTPRGSGNTIYF
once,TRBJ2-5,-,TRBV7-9,TGTGCCAGCAGCTTAGCGAGGGAGACCCAGTACTTC,CASSLARETQYF
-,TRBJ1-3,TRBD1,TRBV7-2,TGTGCCAGCAGCCGGGACAGCTCTGGAAACACCATATATTTT,CASSRDSSGNTIYF
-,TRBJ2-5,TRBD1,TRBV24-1,TGTGCCACCAGTGACGGCCGGGACAGGGGGCTTCGGGAGACCCAGTACTTC,CATSDGRDRGLRETQYF
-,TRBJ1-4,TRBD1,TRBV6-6,TGTGCCAGCAGTCCCGGGACAGGGGGCTTGGCTAATGAAAAACTGTTTTTT,CASSPGTGGLANEKLFF
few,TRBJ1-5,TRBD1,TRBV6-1,TGTGCCAGCAGTGACGGGACAGGGGGCGGTCAGCCCCAGCATTTT,CASSDGTGGGQPQHF
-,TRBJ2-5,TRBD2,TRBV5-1,TGCGCCAGCAGCCCCGGACTAGCGGGAGTCGAGACCCAGTACTTC,CASSPGLAGVETQYF
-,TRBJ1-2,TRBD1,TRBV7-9,TGTGCCAGCAGCTTAGGGGACAGAAACTATGGCTACACCTTC,CASSLGDRNYGYTF
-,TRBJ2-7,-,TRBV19,TGTGCCAGTAGTGGTGCCCGAGGGTACGAGCAGTACTTC,CASSGARGYEQYF
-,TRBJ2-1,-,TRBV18,TGTGCCAGCTCACCTACCAGGGCGTCCCCGGGCTCCAATGAGCAGTTCTTC,CASSPTRASPGSNEQFF
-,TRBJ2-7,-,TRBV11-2,TGTGCCAGCAGCCGAACCGCTGACTTGGGTCGAGGCGAGCAGTACTTC,CASSRTADLGRGEQYF
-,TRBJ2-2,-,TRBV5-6,TGTGCCAGCAGCTTGCGCCAGGGTCCCCCACCCGGGGAGCTGTTTTTT,CASSLRQGPPPGELFF
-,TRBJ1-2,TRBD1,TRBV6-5,TGTGCCACTACAAGGGGACAGACTCTCTATGGCTACACCTTC,CATTRGQTLYGYTF
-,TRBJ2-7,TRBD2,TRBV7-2,TGTGCCAGCAGCTTAGAGGGCGGGGGGGCTTACGAGCAGTACTTC,CASSLEGGGAYEQYF
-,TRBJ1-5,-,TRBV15,TGTGCCACCAGCAGAGATAAAAGGCTTGGGGGCGGTCAGCCCCAGCATTTT,CATSRDKRLGGGQPQHF
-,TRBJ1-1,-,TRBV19,TGTGCCAGTCGACCCGGGAGCGGCACTGAAGCTTTCTTT,CASRPGSGTEAFF
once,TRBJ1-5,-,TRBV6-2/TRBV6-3,TGTGCCAGCAGTAGGGGTCTCGGAGGCAATCAGCCCCAGCATTTT,CASSRGLGGNQPQHF
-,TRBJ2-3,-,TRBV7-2,TGTGCCAGCGCCCGTAGCTTCAGCACAGATACGCAGTATTTT,CASARSFSTDTQYF
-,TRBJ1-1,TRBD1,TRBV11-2,TGTGCCAGCAGCTTGGGACAGGGGGTCTTGGCTGAAGCTTTCTTT,CASSLGQGVLAEAFF
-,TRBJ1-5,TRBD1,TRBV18,TGTGCCAGCTCACCCCGGGGGGCAGGGGGCGGCAATCAGCCCCAGCATTTT,CASSPRGAGGGNQPQHF
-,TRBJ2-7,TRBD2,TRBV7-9,TGTGCCAGCAGCCCCCTCGGTCTAGCGGGAATAGTCGAGCAGTACTTC,CASSPLGLAGIVEQYF
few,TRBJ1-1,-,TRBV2,TGTGCCAGCAGTGGGGGGCAGATGAACACTGAAGCTTTCTTT,CASSGGQMNTEAFF
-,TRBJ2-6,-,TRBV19,TGTGCCAGTAGCACAGGGTCCGGAGCCAACGTCCTGACTTTC,CASSTGSGANVLTF
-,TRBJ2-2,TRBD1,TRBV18,TGTGCCAGCTCACCGACAGACAGGGCGAACACCGGGGAGCTGTTTTTT,CASSPTDRANTGELFF
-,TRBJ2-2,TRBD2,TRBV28,TGTGCCAGCAGTTCGACCCGGACTAGCGGGAGACGTAAAACCGGGGAGCTGTTTTTT,CASSSTRTSGRRKTGELFF
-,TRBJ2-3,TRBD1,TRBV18,TGTGCCAGCTCACCTAGGAGGTCGGGACAGGGGACAGATACGCAGTATTTT,CASSPRRSGQGTDTQYF
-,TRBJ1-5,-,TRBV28,TGTGCCAGCAGTTCCCACAGTCCTAGCAATCAGCCCCAGCATTTT,CASSSHSPSNQPQHF
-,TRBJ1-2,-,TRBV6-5,TGTGCCAGCAGTTCGGGAGGACAGTCTAACTATGGCTACACCTTC,CASSSGGQSNYGYTF
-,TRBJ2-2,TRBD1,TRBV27,TGTGCCAGCAGTTTAGAGGGACAGGGAAAAACCGGGGAGCTGTTTTTT,CASSLEGQGKTGELFF
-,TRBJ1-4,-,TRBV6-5,TGTGCCAGTACCCAGGGGATGGCTAATGAAAAACTGTTTTTT,CASTQGMANEKLFF
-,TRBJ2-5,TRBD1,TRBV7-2,TGTGCCAGCAGGCTGAATCCGGGACAGGGGGAGACCCAGTACTTC,CASRLNPGQGETQYF
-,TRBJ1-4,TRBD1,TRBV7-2,TGTGCCAGCAGCTTGGGACAGCTCCCGCTCCGCTATGAAAAACTGTTTTTT,CASSLGQLPLRYEKLFF
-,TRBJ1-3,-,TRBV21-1,TGTGCCAGCAGCAAAGCGAGGGCAGAAGGGGGAAACACCATATATTTT,CASSKARAEGGNTIYF
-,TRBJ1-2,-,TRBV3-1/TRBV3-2,TGTGCCAGCAGCCAAGATAGCTATGGCTACACCTTC,CASSQDSYGYTF
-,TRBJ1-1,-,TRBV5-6,TGTGCCAGCAGCTTGGCCCCCCACAGAGGGAGGGGCACTGAAGCTTTCTTT,CASSLAPHRGRGTEAFF
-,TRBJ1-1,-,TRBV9,TGTGCCAGCAGCCCAAGCCGCCGGGGGTTCACTGAAGCTTTCTTT,CASSPSRRGFTEAFF
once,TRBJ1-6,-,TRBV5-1,TGCGCCAGCAGCTTGAGGGGCAGTGCGGCCCTCCACTTT,CASSLRGSAALHF
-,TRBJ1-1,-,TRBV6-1,TGTGCCAGCAGTGAAGCGGTTCGGACTGAAGCTTTCTTT,CASSEAVRTEAFF
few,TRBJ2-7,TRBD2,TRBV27,TGTGCCAGCAGTTCCCGGACTAGCGGGAGCTGGATTCTTCGGGGGCAGTACTTC,CASSSRTSGSWILRGQYF
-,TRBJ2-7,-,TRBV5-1,TGCGCCAGCAGCCAGGGTGCCCCGGGGGTTGACGAGCAGTACTTC,CASSQGAPGVDEQYF
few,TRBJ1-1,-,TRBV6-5,TGTGCCAGCAGTTACTCGAAAAGAGCGATGGAAGCTTTCTTT,CASSYSKRAMEAFF
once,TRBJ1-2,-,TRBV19,TGTGCCAGTAGTATAAACCCGGATGGAGGTGGCTACACCTTC,CASSINPDGGGYTF
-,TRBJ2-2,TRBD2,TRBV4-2,TGTGCCGGGGGACTTTCCCCTAGCGGGAGGAACACCGGGGAGCTGTTTTTT,CAGGLSPSGRNTGELFF
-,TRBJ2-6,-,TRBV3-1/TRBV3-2,TGTGCCAGCAGCCAAGAGCCAGGGGGGCTCTCTGGGGCCAACGTCCTGACTTTC,CASSQEPGGLSGANVLTF
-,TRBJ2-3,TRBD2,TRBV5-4,TGTGCCAGCAGCCGTTCGGGGGGAATCGCGGATACGCAGTATTTT,CASSRSGGIADTQYF
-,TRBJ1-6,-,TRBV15,TGTGCCACCAGCAGGGACACGGTCAATTCACCCCTCCACTTT,CATSRDTVNSPLHF
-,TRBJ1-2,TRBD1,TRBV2,TGTGCCAGCAGTCAACAGGGGGTCTATGGCTACACCTTC,CASSQQGVYGYTF
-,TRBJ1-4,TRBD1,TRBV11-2,TGTGCCAGCAGCCATAGGCGCCCAGGGGGCATTAATGAAAAACTGTTTTTT,CASSHRRPGGINEKLFF
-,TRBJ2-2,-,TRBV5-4,TGTGCCAGCAGCTTTAAGAGGGAGTCGACCGGGGAGCTGTTTTTT,CASSFKRESTGELFF
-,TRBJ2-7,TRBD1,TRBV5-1,TGCGCCAGCAGCTCTTTCCGGGACAGGGGCCTAAGGGAGCAGTACTTC,CASSSFRDRGLREQYF
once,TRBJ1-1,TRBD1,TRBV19,TGTGCCAGTAGTAAAACCCCCCTGACAGGGGGCACTGAAGCTTTCTTT,CASSKTPLTGGTEAFF